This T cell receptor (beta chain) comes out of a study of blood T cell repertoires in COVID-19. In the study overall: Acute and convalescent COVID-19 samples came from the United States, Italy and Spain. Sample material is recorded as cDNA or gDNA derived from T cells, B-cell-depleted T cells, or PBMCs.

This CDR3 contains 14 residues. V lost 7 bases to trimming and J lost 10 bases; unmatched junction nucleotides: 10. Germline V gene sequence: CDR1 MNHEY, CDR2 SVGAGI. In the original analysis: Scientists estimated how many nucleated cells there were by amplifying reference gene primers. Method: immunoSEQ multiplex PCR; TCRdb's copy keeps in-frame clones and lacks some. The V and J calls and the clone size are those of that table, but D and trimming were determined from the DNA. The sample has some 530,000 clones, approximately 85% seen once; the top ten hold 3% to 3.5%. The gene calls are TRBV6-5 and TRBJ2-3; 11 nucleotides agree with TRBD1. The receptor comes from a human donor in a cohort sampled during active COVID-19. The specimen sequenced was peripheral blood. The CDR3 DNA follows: TGTGCCAGCACCTCCGCCGGGGACAGGGGGTCGCAGTATTTT. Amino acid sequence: CASTSAGDRGSQYF.